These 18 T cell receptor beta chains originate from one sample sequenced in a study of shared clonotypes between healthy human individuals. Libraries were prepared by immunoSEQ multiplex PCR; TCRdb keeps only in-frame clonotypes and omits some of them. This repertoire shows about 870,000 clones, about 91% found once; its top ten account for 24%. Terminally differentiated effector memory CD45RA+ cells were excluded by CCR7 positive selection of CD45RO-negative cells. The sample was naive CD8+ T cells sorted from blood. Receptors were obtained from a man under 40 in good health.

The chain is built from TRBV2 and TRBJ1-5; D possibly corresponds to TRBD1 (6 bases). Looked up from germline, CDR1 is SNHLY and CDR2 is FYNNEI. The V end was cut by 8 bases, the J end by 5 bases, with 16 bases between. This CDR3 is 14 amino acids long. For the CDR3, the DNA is TGTGCCAGCGCCAAATGGGGGGCAGATCAGCCCCAGCATTTT. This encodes CASAKWGADQPQHF.

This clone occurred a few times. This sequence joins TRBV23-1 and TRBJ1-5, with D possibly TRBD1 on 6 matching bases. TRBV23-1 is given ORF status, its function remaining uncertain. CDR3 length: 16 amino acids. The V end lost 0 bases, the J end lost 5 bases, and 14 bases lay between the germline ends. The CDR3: CASSQSARGLDQPQHF. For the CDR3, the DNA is TGCGCCAGCAGTCAATCGGCCAGGGGCTTAGATCAGCCCCAGCATTTT.

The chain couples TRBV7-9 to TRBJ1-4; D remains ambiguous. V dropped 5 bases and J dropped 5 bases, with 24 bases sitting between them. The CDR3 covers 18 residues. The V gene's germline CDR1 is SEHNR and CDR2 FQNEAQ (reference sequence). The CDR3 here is CASSPRRPDAVANEKLFF. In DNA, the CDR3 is TGTGCCAGCAGCCCAAGACGACCTGACGCGGTAGCGAATGAAAAACTGTTTTTT. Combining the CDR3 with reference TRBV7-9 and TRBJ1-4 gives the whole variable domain DTGVSQNPRHKITKRGQNVTFRCDPISEHNRLYWYRQTLGQGPEFLTYFQNEAQLEKSRLLSDRFSAERPKGSFSTLEIQRTEQGDSAMYLCASSPRRPDAVANEKLFFGSGTQLSVL.

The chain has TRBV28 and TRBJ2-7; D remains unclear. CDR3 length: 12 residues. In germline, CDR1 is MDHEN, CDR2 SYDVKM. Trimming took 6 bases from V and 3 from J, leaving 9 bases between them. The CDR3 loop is CASRTKNYEQYF. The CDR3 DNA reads TGTGCCAGCAGAACAAAAAACTACGAGCAGTACTTC.

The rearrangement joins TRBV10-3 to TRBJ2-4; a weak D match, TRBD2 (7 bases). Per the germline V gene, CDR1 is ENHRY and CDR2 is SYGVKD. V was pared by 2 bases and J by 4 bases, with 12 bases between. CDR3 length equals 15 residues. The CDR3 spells CAISEREGGKNIQYF. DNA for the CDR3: TGTGCCATCAGTGAGAGGGAGGGGGGGAAAAACATTCAGTACTTC.

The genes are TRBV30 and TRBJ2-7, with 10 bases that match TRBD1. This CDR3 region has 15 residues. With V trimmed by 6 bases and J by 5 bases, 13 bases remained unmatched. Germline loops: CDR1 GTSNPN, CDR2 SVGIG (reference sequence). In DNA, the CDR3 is TGTGCCTGTACGGCCCGGGACAGGGGCCCCAACGAGCAGTACTTC. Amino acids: CACTARDRGPNEQYF.

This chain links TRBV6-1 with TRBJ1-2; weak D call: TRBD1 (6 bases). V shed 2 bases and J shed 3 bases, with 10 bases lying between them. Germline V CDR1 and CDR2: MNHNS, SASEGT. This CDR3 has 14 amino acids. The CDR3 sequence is CASSEYRTDYGYTF. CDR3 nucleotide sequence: TGTGCCAGCAGTGAATATCGGACAGACTATGGCTACACCTTC.

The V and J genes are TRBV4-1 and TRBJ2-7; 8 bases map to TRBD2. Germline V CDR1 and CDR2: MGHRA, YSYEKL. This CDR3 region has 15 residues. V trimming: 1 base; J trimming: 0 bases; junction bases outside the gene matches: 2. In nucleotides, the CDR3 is TGCGCCAGCAGCCAAGCGGGAGGGAGCTCCTACGAGCAGTACTTC. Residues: CASSQAGGSSYEQYF.

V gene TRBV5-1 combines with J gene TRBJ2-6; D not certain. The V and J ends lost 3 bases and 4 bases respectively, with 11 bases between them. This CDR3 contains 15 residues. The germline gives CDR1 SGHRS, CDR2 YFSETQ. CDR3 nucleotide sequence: TGCGCCAGCAGCTCAAACCCTCCCGGGGCCAACGTCCTGACTTTC. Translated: CASSSNPPGANVLTF.

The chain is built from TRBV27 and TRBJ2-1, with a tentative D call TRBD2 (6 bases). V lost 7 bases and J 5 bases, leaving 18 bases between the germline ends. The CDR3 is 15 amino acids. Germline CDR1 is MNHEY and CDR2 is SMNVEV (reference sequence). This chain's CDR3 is CASISIAEKHNEQFF. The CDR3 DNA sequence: TGTGCCAGCATTTCTATAGCGGAGAAGCACAATGAGCAGTTCTTC.

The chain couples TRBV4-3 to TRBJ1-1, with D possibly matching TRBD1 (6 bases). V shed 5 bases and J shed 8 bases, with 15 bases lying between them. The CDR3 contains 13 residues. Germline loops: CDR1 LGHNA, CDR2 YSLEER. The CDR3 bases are TGCGCCAGCAGCTCGGCGTCAGGGGTGGAAGCTTTCTTT. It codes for CASSSASGVEAFF.

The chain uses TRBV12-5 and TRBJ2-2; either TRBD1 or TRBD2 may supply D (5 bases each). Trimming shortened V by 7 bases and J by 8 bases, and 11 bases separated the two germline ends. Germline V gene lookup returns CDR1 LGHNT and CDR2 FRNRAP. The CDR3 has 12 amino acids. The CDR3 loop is CASAFEGGELFF. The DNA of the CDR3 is TGTGCTAGTGCTTTCGAGGGGGGGGAGCTGTTTTTT.

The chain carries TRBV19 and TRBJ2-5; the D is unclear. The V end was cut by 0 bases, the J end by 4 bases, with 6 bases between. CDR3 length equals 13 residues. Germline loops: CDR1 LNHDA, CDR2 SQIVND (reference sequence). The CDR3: CASSIDLGETQYF. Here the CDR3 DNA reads TGTGCCAGTAGTATAGATCTAGGAGAGACCCAGTACTTC.

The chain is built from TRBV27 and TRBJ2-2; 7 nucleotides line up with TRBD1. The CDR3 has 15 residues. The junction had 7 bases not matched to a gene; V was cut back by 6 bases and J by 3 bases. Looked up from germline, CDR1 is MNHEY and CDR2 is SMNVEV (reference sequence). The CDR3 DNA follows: TGTGCCAGCAGCTTGCAAACAGGGGACACCGGGGAGCTGTTTTTT. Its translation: CASSLQTGDTGELFF.

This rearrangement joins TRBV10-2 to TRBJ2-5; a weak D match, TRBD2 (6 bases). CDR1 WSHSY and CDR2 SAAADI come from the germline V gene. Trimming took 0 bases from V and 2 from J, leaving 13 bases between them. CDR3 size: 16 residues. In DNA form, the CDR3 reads TGCGCCAGCAGTGAGTCGGCGGGACCGGAACAAGAGACCCAGTACTTC. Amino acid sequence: CASSESAGPEQETQYF.

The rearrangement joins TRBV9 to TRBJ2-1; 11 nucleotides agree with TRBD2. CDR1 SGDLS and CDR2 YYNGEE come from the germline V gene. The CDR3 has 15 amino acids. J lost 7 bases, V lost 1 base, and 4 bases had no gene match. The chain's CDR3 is CASSVTSGSDNEQFF. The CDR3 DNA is TGTGCCAGCAGCGTAACTAGCGGGAGTGATAATGAGCAGTTCTTC.

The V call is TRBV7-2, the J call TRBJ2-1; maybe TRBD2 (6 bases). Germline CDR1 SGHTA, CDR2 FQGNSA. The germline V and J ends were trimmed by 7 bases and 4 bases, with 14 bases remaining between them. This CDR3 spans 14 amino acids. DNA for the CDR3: TGTGCCAGCAACCCGGGACTCCAGTACAATGAGCAGTTCTTC. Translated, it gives CASNPGLQYNEQFF.

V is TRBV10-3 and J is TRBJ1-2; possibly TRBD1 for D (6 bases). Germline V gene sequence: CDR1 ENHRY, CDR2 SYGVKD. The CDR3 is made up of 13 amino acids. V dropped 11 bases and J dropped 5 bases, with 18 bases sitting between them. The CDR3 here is CAHREGLGYGYTF. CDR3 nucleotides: TGTGCCCACAGGGAGGGACTGGGGTATGGCTACACCTTC.